The 7 T cell receptor beta chains below all came from one sample that was sequenced in a study of T cells in women clearing cervical HPV infection. The protocol was immunoSEQ multiplex PCR, while the TCRdb copy is restricted to in-frame clones and leaves out a portion. The listing records about 32,000 clones. Sequenced: blood buffy coat. The source of these receptors is a woman aged 18 to 69 with a cervical HPV16 infection that either progressed to CIN3+ or cleared (not recorded which).

In the case of this clone: The read falls 3 residues short of the CDR3 end, and the missing part is taken from the germline J gene. The chain recombines TRBV6-2 or TRBV6-3 with TRBJ1-1; D is possibly TRBD1 (6 bases). V lost 4 bases and J 6 bases, leaving 9 bases between the germline ends. The germline CDR1 and CDR2 sequences are MNHEY and SVGEGT. The CDR3 covers 12 residues. The CDR3 bases that were read are TGTGCCAGCAGTTTTAAGGGGGCTGAA. As protein: CASSFKGAE. The complete CDR3 protein is CASSFKGAEAFF.

Turning to this clone: From the germline J gene comes the end of the CDR3, since the read stops 3 residues before it. This chain joins TRBV6-1 and TRBJ1-6, with D possibly matching TRBD1 (5 bases). This CDR3 has 15 amino acids. Per germline, CDR1 MNHNS and CDR2 SASEGT. Trimming removed 3 bases at V and 4 bases at J, with 10 bases between. Partial CDR3 DNA: TGTGCCAGCAGTGAGGGGGGGGTATATAATTCACCC. Amino acid sequence: CASSEGGVYNSP. In full, the CDR3 is CASSEGGVYNSPLHF.

With regard to this clone: The CDR3 goes on 3 residues after the read ends, and that part is filled in from the germline J gene. The chain recombines TRBV7-8 with TRBJ2-3, with a tentative D call TRBD1 (6 bases). Per the germline V gene, CDR1 is SGHVS and CDR2 is FQNEAQ. This CDR3 region has 17 residues. The DNA read from the CDR3 is TGTGCCAGCAGCTTACTTGGCGGCGATAGGGGGAATCAGCCG. It yields the protein CASSLLGGDRGNQP. The entire CDR3 is CASSLLGGDRGNQPQYF.

Note on this clone: With the read ending 3 residues before the CDR3 end, the germline J gene is used to fill in that end. This chain connects TRBV18 to TRBJ2-1; D is ambiguous. CDR1 KGHSH and CDR2 LQKENI come from the germline V gene. V lost 3 bases to trimming and J lost 5 bases, with 8 bases between them. The CDR3 consists of 13 residues. The CDR3 spells CASSPGWNNEQFF. The covered CDR3 bases are TGTGCCAGCTCACCCGGGTGGAACAATGAG.

A remark on this clone: From the germline J gene comes the end of the CDR3, since the read stops 3 residues before it. The chain recombines TRBV6-2 or TRBV6-3 with TRBJ1-2; D might be TRBD1 (5 bases). There are 14 residues in the CDR3. The germline gives CDR1 MNHEY, CDR2 SVGEGT. CDR3 sequence: CASRGGLQVYDYTF. CDR3 DNA (partial): TGTGCCAGCAGGGGGGGATTACAGGTCTACGAC.

This clone is medium-sized by frequency. The read terminates 3 residues ahead of where the CDR3 ends, so the germline J gene completes it. The same CDR3 is also encoded by other DNA sequences in this sample. This chain joins TRBV7-9 and TRBJ1-4; 8 nucleotides align to TRBD1. Germline values: CDR1 SEHNR, CDR2 FQNEAQ (reference sequence). The CDR3 covers 14 residues. After removal of 6 bases from V and 5 bases from J, the junction contained 5 bases not matched to a gene. The CDR3: CASSRGQENEKLFF. The DNA read from the CDR3 is TGTGCCAGCAGTCGGGGACAGGAAAATGAAAAA.

Comment on this clone: Its ends do not fully match the called genes, so a read error is possible. The read stops 3 residues short of the end of the CDR3; the missing end is completed from the germline J gene. The rearrangement uses TRBV4-2 and TRBJ1-6; no clear D gene. The CDR3 sequence is 16 residues long. Germline lookup yields CDR1 LGHNA and CDR2 YNFKEQ. The CDR3 reads CASSQDFVIYNSPLHF. CDR3 DNA, as far as it was read: TGCGCCAGCAGCCAAGATTTCGTTATCTATAATTCACCC.